The 20 T cell receptor beta chains in this list originate from one sample, sequenced in a study of blood T cell repertoires in COVID-19. Sequencing used immunoSEQ multiplex PCR; TCRdb keeps in-frame clones, though not all of them. Here the sample spans 80,000 or so clones, 91% being singletons. The sequencing sample was made of peripheral blood. These receptors were obtained from a woman in her forties or fifties in a cohort sampled during active COVID-19.

V is TRBV19 and J is TRBJ1-2; 7 nucleotides agree with TRBD1. Germline V gene data show CDR1 as LNHDA and CDR2 as SQIVND (reference sequence). V shed 4 bases, J shed 7 bases, and the junction held 3 bases outside the gene matches. The CDR3 covers 12 residues. The CDR3 sequence: CASSNSGGGYTF. CDR3 nucleotide sequence: TGTGCCAGTAGTAACTCAGGGGGTGGCTACACCTTC.

The chain carries TRBV13 and TRBJ2-4; TRBD1 aligns across 8 bases. V dropped 1 base and J dropped 9; count of bases not matched to a gene: 11. Germline CDR1 is PRHDT and CDR2 is FYEKMQ (reference sequence). The CDR3 sequence is 16 residues long. CDR3 in DNA: TGTGCCAGCAGCTTAGAGTCGTCGGGGACAGGTAGCATTCAGTACTTC. Its translation: CASSLESSGTGSIQYF.

The chain carries TRBV7-6 and TRBJ2-7; D call uncertain. There are 17 residues in the CDR3. Germline-derived CDR1 and CDR2 are SGHVS and FNYEAQ. V was trimmed by 3 bases and J by 4 bases, leaving 22 bases between them. The chain's CDR3 is CASSFTLSPGSSYEQYF. For the CDR3, the DNA is TGTGCCAGCAGCTTCACCCTCTCTCCGGGTTCCTCGTACGAGCAGTACTTC. Combining the CDR3 with reference TRBV7-6 and TRBJ2-7 gives the whole variable domain GAGVSQSPRYKVTKRGQDVALRCDPISGHVSLYWYRQALGQGPEFLTYFNYEAQQDKSGLPNDRFSAERPEGSISTLTIQRTEQRDSAMYRCASSFTLSPGSSYEQYFGPGTRLTVT.

This chain links TRBV6-1 with TRBJ2-2, with TRBD2 identical over 13 bases. CDR3 size: 18 residues. Unmatched junction bases numbered 2, after V lost 1 base and J lost 0 bases. Germline values: CDR1 MNHNS, CDR2 SASEGT. CDR3 in DNA: TGTGCCAGCAGTGAAGTACTAGCGGGGGGGACGAACACCGGGGAGCTGTTTTTT. This encodes CASSEVLAGGTNTGELFF.

The CDR3 protein is CATMGASGGIAPYTDTQYF. DNA of the CDR3: TGCGCCACGATGGGGGCTAGCGGGGGCATTGCCCCATACACAGATACGCAGTATTTT. The chain recombines TRBV4-1 with TRBJ2-3; 10 nucleotides agree with TRBD2. The CDR3 contains 19 residues. The V and J ends lost 10 bases and 2 bases, in that order; junction bases with no gene match: 21. Germline CDR1 is MGHRA and CDR2 is YSYEKL.

The chain carries TRBV27 and TRBJ1-2; a possible D gene is TRBD1 (6 bases). The CDR3 is 15 residues long. V shed 5 bases and J shed 7 bases, with 20 bases lying between them. Germline V gene data show CDR1 as MNHEY and CDR2 as SMNVEV (reference sequence). CDR3 bases: TGTGCCAGCAGTACCAACAGGGTTGCTATGGGTGGCTACACCTTC. Amino acid sequence: CASSTNRVAMGGYTF.

This clone was counted a single time. The chain has TRBV6-1 and TRBJ1-1; 7 nucleotides align to TRBD1. The CDR3 length is 17 residues. Germline CDR1 reads MNHNS; CDR2 reads SASEGT. After removal of 0 bases from V and 5 bases from J, the junction contained 12 bases not matched to a gene. The CDR3, as DNA: TGTGCCAGCAGTGAAGCCTTAACCGACAGGGCGAGGACTGAAGCTTTCTTT. This gives the protein CASSEALTDRARTEAFF.

The V call is TRBV6-5, the J call TRBJ2-5; D is possibly TRBD2 (7 bases). CDR1 MNHEY and CDR2 SVGAGI come from the germline V gene. There are 16 residues in the CDR3. Trimming pared 2 bases from V and 7 bases from J, leaving 20 bases between. For the CDR3, the DNA is TGTGCCAGCAGTTACCTTCCCACGGGGGGCTATGGGACCCAGTACTTC. It specifies CASSYLPTGGYGTQYF.

V gene TRBV18 combines with J gene TRBJ2-1, with 10 bases matching TRBD2. V dropped 1 base and J dropped 8; count of bases not matched to a gene: 8. The CDR3 covers 16 residues. Germline assignment: CDR1 KGHSH and CDR2 LQKENI. For the CDR3, the DNA is TGTGCCAGCTCACCACTAAGCGGGAGGGTGAAGGATGAGCAGTTCTTC. It translates to CASSPLSGRVKDEQFF.

V gene TRBV10-3 combines with J gene TRBJ1-1; 10 positions agree with TRBD1. J lost 4 bases, V lost 6 bases, and 5 bases had no gene match. From germline, CDR1 is ENHRY and CDR2 SYGVKD. The CDR3 covers 14 residues. The CDR3 coding sequence is TGTGCCATCAGGGGGACAGGGGAGGGCACTGAAGCTTTCTTT. Its protein product is CAIRGTGEGTEAFF.

V gene TRBV4-1 combines with J gene TRBJ1-3; no firm D call. The CDR3 consists of 15 residues. V gave up 0 bases and J gave up 0 bases, with 6 bases separating them. Germline lookup yields CDR1 MGHRA and CDR2 YSYEKL. This CDR3 reads CASSQDRFSGNTIYF. The CDR3 DNA reads as TGCGCCAGCAGCCAAGACAGATTCTCTGGAAACACCATATATTTT.

V is TRBV7-9 and J is TRBJ2-2; TRBD2 is a possible D gene (5 bases). In germline, CDR1 is SEHNR, CDR2 FQNEAQ (reference sequence). The CDR3 is made up of 16 amino acids. V lost 5 bases and J lost 3, with 16 bases in between. The CDR3 loop reads CASSPQAASHTGELFF. The DNA of the CDR3 is TGTGCCAGCAGCCCGCAGGCCGCTAGCCACACCGGGGAGCTGTTTTTT.

This clone was detected only once. The chain employs TRBV28 and TRBJ1-1; 7 bases map to TRBD1. Germline assignment: CDR1 MDHEN and CDR2 SYDVKM. This CDR3 contains 17 residues. The V and J ends lost 1 base and 4 bases, in that order; junction bases with no gene match: 12. The CDR3 loop reads CASSLYSQTGKLTEAFF. Here the CDR3 DNA reads TGTGCCAGCAGTTTATACTCACAGACAGGGAAACTCACTGAAGCTTTCTTT.

This rearrangement joins TRBV28 to TRBJ1-5; D gene uncertain. Trimming removed 7 bases from V and 5 bases from J, with 9 bases in between. This CDR3 has 12 residues. Per the germline V gene, CDR1 is MDHEN and CDR2 is SYDVKM. The chain's CDR3 is CASTLRDQPQHF. For the CDR3, the DNA is TGTGCCAGCACACTTCGCGATCAGCCCCAGCATTTT.

The CDR3 spells CASSNAPGQGVTGELFF. CDR3 DNA: TGCGCCAGCAGCAATGCCCCGGGACAGGGGGTCACCGGGGAGCTGTTTTTT. V and J are TRBV5-1 and TRBJ2-2; 11 bases are a match to TRBD1. The CDR3 contains 17 residues. The V gene's germline CDR1 is SGHRS and CDR2 YFSETQ. Trimming at V came to 4 bases and at J to 4 bases, leaving 9 bases not matched to a gene.

The chain couples TRBV5-1 to TRBJ1-2; 7 bases are shared with TRBD1. This CDR3 region has 13 residues. The V gene's germline CDR1 is SGHRS and CDR2 YFSETQ. The J segment lost 8 bases and the V segment lost 4 bases, leaving 8 bases of the junction unmatched. CDR3 region: CASSPPAGGGYTF. The CDR3 DNA is TGCGCCAGCAGCCCCCCCGCAGGGGGAGGCTACACCTTC.

The CDR3 is CASSYSVGAGDEKLFF. In DNA, the CDR3 is TGTGCCAGCAGTTACTCGGTGGGGGCAGGAGACGAAAAACTGTTTTTT. This chain connects TRBV6-5 to TRBJ1-4; TRBD1 might be the D (6 bases). The ends were cut back, 0 bases at V and 8 bases at J, with 16 bases in the middle. The CDR3 totals 16 residues. Germline V gene sequence: CDR1 MNHEY, CDR2 SVGAGI.

The chain combines TRBV7-2 with TRBJ1-5, with a weak D call TRBD1 (5 bases). The CDR3 has 15 residues. Between the trimmed V and J ends, which lost 3 bases and 0 bases, there was a span of 9 bases. Germline V gene sequence: CDR1 SGHTA, CDR2 FQGNSA. The CDR3 reads CASSFAGNSNQPQHF. In nucleotides, the CDR3 is TGTGCCAGCAGCTTCGCAGGGAATAGCAATCAGCCCCAGCATTTT.

The chain is built from TRBV9 and TRBJ2-3; TRBD1 agrees at 7 bases. With V trimmed by 2 bases and J by 4 bases, 7 bases remained unmatched. This CDR3 has 15 residues. Germline CDR1 SGDLS, CDR2 YYNGEE. As DNA, the CDR3 is TGTGCCAGCAGCGTCGGACAGGCTTACGCAGATACGCAGTATTTT. Encoded protein: CASSVGQAYADTQYF.

The V call is TRBV5-4, the J call TRBJ2-1; 11 bases are a match to TRBD2. The CDR3 has 16 amino acids. The V segment lost 4 bases and the J segment 7 bases; nucleotides outside the gene matches: 10. Germline lookup yields CDR1 SGHNT and CDR2 YYREEE (reference sequence). As DNA, the CDR3 is TGTGCCAGCAGCGCACCTGGGGCTAGCGGGAGGAATGAGCAGTTCTTC. It is translated as CASSAPGASGRNEQFF. The whole variable domain, filled in from reference TRBV5-4 and TRBJ2-1, reads ETGVTQSPTHLIKTRGQQVTLRCSSQSGHNTVSWYQQALGQGPQFIFQYYREEENGRGNFPPRFSGLQFPNYSSELNVNALELDDSALYLCASSAPGASGRNEQFFGPGTRLTVL.